A selection of T cell receptor beta chains follows, all from one sample in a study of beta chain features in type 1 diabetes. Method: immunoSEQ multiplex PCR; TCRdb's copy keeps in-frame clones and lacks some. The sample has about 14,000 clones, about two thirds seen once. The specimen was stem cell memory CD4+ T cells from blood. The receptors were gathered from a woman younger than 35 with type 1 diabetes. The CDR3 runs from the conserved cysteine through the conserved F or W. D genes are given only for firm matches. A row's size may be missing; if present it is once, few, many or a size class.

d_call	v_call	clone_size	j_call	cdr3_length	cdr3_nt	cdr3_aa
TRBD1	TRBV19	.	TRBJ1-5	16	TGTGCCAGTAGTCCTTGGGGACAGGGGGACGGTCAGCCCCAGCATTTT	CASSPWGQGDGQPQHF
TRBD1	TRBV7-9	.	TRBJ2-3	13	TGTGCCAGCAGCGTACAGGGGACAGATACGCAGTATTTT	CASSVQGTDTQYF
.	TRBV7-7	.	TRBJ2-3	14	TGTGCTAGCAGCTTAGCGGAGGGCCCAGATACGCAGTATTTT	CASSLAEGPDTQYF
TRBD2	TRBV30	.	TRBJ2-2	14	TGTGCCTGGAGTATAGCGGGGCGAACCGGGGAGCTGTTTTTT	CAWSIAGRTGELFF
.	TRBV14	.	TRBJ2-3	14	TGTGCCAGCAGCCTAGGCGGGGGCACAGATACGCAGTATTTT	CASSLGGGTDTQYF
.	TRBV5-1	.	TRBJ2-3	16	TGCGCCAGCAGCCTCCTAGCTACGGTTAGCACAGATACGCAGTATTTT	CASSLLATVSTDTQYF
.	TRBV28	.	TRBJ1-1	12	TGTGCCAGCAGTTTACCGGGACTGGAAGCTTTCTTT	CASSLPGLEAFF
TRBD2	TRBV5-1	.	TRBJ2-7	17	TGCGCCAGCAGCCGGACTAGCGGGAGGGGAGGCTCCTACGAGCAGTACTTC	CASSRTSGRGGSYEQYF
.	TRBV4-3	.	TRBJ2-6	17	TGCGCCAGCACCCGGGGTTTGGATGCCACAGGGACCAACGTCCTGACTTTC	CASTRGLDATGTNVLTF
TRBD1	TRBV7-9	few	TRBJ1-2	17	TGTGCCAGCAGCCTCCTGGGACAGGGGATAATAAACTATGGCTACACCTTC	CASSLLGQGIINYGYTF
TRBD2	TRBV9	.	TRBJ2-5	15	TGTGCCAGCGCGGGGGGACGGGGGGGCCGAGAGACCCAGTACTTC	CASAGGRGGRETQYF
TRBD1	TRBV18	few	TRBJ2-7	12	TGTGCCAGCTCTCCGGACAGGGGCGAGCAGTACTTC	CASSPDRGEQYF
.	TRBV7-2	.	TRBJ2-3	14	TGTGCCAACCGAGATACGTTTGGTTTCGGTACGCAGTATTTT	CANRDTFGFGTQYF
.	TRBV19	.	TRBJ2-6	13	TGTGCCGCCCACAGTCCCGGGGCCAACGTCCTGACTTTC	CAAHSPGANVLTF
.	TRBV7-9	few	TRBJ2-3	14	TGTGCCAGCCTTACTGAGGGGGGGCGCGCGACGCAGTATTTT	CASLTEGGRATQYF
.	TRBV6-5	.	TRBJ1-2	13	TGTGCCAGCAACGGGGGAAACTCCTATGGCTACACCTTC	CASNGGNSYGYTF
.	TRBV7-8	few	TRBJ2-1	15	TGTGCCAGCAGCTTCGCCCAACTAGGATCCAATGAGCAGTTCTTC	CASSFAQLGSNEQFF
.	TRBV19	.	TRBJ2-3	17	TGTGCCAGTAGCCTCTCCGGGACTTACTCAAGCACAGATACGCAGTATTTT	CASSLSGTYSSTDTQYF
.	TRBV5-6	.	TRBJ1-2	12	TGTGCCAGCAGCTTGACAATTCGTGGCTACACCTTC	CASSLTIRGYTF
TRBD2	TRBV7-9	.	TRBJ2-1	12	TGTGCCAGCAGCCCGGGGGGAAATGAGCAGTTCTTC	CASSPGGNEQFF
.	TRBV4-3	.	TRBJ2-7	14	TGCGCCAGCAGCCAGCCGAGCTCTCCCTACGAGCAGTACTTC	CASSQPSSPYEQYF
TRBD2	TRBV7-9	.	TRBJ2-1	16	TGTGCCAGCAGCCCAGGGACTAGCGGCTTATACAATGAGCAGTTCTTC	CASSPGTSGLYNEQFF
.	TRBV21-1	.	TRBJ2-7	17	TGTGCCAGCAGCAAAGCAGGCGGACTAGCGGGAGGGCAGGAGCAGTACTTC	CASSKAGGLAGGQEQYF